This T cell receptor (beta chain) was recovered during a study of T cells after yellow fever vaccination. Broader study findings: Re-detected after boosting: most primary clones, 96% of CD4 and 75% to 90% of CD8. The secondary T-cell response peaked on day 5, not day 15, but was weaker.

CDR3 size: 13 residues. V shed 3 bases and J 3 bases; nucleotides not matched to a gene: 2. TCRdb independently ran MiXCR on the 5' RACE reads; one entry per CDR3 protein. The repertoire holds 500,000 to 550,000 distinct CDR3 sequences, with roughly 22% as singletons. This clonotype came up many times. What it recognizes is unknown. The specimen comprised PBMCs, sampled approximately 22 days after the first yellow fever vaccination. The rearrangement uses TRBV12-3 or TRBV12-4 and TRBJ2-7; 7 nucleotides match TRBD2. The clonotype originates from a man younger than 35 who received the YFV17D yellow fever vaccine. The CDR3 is CASSFGGVYEQYF. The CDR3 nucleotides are TGTGCCAGCAGTTTTGGGGGGGTCTACGAGCAGTACTTC.